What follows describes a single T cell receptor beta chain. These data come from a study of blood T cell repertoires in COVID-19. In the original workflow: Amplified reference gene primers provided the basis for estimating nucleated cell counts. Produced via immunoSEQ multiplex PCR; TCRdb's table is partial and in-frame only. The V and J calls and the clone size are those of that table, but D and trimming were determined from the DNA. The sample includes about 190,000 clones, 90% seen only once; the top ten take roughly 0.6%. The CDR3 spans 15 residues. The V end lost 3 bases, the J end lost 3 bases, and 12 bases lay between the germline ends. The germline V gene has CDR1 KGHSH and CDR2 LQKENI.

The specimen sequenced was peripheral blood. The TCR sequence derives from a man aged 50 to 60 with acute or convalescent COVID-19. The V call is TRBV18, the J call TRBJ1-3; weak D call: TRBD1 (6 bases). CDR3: CASSPNGQFGNTIYF. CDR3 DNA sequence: TGTGCCAGCTCACCTAATGGACAGTTTGGAAACACCATATATTTT. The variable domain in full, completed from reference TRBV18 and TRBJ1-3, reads NAGVMQNPRHLVRRRGQEARLRCSPMKGHSHVYWYRQLPEEGLKFMVYLQKENIIDESGMPKERFSAEFPKEGPSILRIQQVVRGDSAAYFCASSPNGQFGNTIYFGEGSWLTVV.